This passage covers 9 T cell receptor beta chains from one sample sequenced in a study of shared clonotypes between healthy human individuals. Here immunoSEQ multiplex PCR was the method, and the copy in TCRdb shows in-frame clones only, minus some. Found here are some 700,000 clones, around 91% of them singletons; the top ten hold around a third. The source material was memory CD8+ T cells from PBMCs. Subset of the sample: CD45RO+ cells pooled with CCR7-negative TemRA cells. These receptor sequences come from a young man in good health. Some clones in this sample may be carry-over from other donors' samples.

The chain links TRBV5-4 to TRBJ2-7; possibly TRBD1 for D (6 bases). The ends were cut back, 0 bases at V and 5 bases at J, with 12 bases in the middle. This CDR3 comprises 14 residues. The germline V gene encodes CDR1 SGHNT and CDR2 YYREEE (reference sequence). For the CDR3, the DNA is TGTGCCAGCAGCTTGGACAGGGTAGCCCACGAGCAGTACTTC. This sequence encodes CASSLDRVAHEQYF.

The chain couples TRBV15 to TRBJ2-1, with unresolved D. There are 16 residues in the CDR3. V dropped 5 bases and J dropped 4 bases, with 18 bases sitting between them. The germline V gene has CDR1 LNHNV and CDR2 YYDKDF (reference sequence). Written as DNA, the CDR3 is TGTGCCACCAGCGGCCTTTTGCAAAGGGCTTACAATGAGCAGTTCTTC. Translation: CATSGLLQRAYNEQFF.

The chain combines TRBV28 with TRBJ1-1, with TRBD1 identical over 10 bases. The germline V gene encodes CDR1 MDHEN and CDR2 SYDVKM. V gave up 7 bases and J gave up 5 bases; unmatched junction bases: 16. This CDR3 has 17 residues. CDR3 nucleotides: TGTGCCAGCACCCTAATAGATCGGGACAGGGGTAAGACTGAAGCTTTCTTT. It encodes CASTLIDRDRGKTEAFF.

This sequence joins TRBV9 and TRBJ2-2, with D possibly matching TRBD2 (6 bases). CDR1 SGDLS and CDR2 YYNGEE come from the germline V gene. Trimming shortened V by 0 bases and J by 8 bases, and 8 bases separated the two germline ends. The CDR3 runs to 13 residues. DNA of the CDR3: TGTGCCAGCAGCGTAGGGGGACTGGGGGAGCTGTTTTTT. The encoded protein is CASSVGGLGELFF.

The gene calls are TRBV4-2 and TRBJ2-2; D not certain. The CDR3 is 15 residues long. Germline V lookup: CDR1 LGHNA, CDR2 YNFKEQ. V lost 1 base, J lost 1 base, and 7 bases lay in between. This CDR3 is CASSQGRQNTGELFF. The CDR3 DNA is TGTGCCAGCAGCCAAGGGCGACAGAACACCGGGGAGCTGTTTTTT.

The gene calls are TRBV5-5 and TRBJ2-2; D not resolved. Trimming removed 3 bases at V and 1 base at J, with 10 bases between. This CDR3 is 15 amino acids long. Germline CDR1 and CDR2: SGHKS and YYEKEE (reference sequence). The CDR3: CASSSTPQNTGELFF. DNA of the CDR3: TGTGCCAGCAGCTCGACCCCCCAGAACACCGGGGAGCTGTTTTTT.

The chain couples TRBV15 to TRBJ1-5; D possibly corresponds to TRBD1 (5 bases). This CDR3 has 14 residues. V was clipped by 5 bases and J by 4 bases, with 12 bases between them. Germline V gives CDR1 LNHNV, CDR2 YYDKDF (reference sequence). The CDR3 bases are TGTGCCACCAGCCTGGCACGGGGGAATCAGCCCCAGCATTTT. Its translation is CATSLARGNQPQHF.

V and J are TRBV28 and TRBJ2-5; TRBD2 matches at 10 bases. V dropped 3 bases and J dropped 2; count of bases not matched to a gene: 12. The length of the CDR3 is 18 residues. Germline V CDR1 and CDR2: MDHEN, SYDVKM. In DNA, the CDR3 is TGTGCCAGCAGTTTGCCCTACCTAGCGGGAGTCCAACAAGAGACCCAGTACTTC. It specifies CASSLPYLAGVQQETQYF.

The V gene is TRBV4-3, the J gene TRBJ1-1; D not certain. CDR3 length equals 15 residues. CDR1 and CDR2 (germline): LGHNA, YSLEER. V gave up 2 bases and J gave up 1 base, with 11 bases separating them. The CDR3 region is CASSQPGDENTEAFF. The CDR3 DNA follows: TGCGCCAGCAGCCAACCAGGAGACGAGAACACTGAAGCTTTCTTT.